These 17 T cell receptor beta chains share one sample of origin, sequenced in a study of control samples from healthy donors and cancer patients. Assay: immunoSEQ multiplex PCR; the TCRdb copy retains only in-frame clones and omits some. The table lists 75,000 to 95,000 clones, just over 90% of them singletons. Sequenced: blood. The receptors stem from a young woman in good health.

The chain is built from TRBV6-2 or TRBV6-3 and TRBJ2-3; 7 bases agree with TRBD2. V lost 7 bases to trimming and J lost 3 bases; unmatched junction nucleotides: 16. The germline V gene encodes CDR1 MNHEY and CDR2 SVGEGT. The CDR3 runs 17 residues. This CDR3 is CASTPWGLAVITDTQYF. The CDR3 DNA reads TGTGCCAGCACCCCGTGGGGCCTAGCGGTGATTACAGATACGCAGTATTTT.

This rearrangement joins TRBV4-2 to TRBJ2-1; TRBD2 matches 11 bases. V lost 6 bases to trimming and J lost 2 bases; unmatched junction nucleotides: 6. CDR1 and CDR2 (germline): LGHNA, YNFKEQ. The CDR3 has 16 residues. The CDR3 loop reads CASSRTGLAAYNEQFF. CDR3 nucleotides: TGTGCCAGCAGTCGAACGGGACTAGCGGCCTACAATGAGCAGTTCTTC.

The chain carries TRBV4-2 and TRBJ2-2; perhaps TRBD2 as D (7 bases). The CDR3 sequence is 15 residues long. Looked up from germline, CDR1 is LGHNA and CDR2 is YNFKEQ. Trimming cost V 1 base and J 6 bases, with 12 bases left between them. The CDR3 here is CASSQGAGGPGELFF. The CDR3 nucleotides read TGTGCCAGCAGCCAAGGGGCCGGGGGGCCCGGGGAGCTGTTTTTT.

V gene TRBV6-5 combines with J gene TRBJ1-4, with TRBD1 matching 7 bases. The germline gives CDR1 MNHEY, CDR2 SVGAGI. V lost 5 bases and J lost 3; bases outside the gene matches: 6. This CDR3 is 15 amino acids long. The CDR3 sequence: CASSPPGQPNEKLFF. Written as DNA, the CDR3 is TGTGCCAGCAGTCCTCCGGGACAGCCTAATGAAAAACTGTTTTTT.

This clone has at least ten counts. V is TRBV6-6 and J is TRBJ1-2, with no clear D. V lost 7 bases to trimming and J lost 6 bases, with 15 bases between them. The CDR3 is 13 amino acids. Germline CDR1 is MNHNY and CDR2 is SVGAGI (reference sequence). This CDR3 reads CASIPPGLHGYTF. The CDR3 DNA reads TGTGCCAGCATACCACCGGGCCTCCATGGCTACACCTTC.

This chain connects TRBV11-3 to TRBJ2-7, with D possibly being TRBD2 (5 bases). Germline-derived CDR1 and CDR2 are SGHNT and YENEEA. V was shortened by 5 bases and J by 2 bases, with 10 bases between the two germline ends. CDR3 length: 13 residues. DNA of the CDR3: TGTGCCAGCAGCCCGGGGAAAGCCTACGAGCAGTACTTC. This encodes CASSPGKAYEQYF.

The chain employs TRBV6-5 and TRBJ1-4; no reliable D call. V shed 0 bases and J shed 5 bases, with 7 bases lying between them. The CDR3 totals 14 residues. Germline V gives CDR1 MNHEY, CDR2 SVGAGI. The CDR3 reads CASSYSLTNEKLFF. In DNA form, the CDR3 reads TGTGCCAGCAGTTACTCGCTAACAAATGAAAAACTGTTTTTT.

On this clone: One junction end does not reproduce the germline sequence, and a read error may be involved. The CDR3 reads CASSLFSSGQSSF. The CDR3 coding sequence is TGTGCCAGCAGCCTTTTTTCCTCGGGACAAAGCAGCTTT. The chain combines TRBV14 with TRBJ2-3, with D perhaps matching TRBD1 (6 bases). Germline loops: CDR1 SGHDN, CDR2 FVKESK. CDR3 length: 13 residues.

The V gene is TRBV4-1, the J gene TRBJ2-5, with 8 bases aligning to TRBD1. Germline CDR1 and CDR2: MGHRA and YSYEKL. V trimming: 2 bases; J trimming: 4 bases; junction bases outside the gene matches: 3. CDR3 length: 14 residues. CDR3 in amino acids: CASSQLQGGETQYF. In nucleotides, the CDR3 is TGCGCCAGCAGCCAATTACAGGGGGGAGAGACCCAGTACTTC.

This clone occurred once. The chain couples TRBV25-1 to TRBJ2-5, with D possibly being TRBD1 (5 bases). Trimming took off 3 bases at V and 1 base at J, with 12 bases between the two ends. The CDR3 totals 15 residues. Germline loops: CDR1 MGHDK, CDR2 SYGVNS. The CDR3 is CASSDAGHIQETQYF. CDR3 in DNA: TGTGCCAGCAGTGATGCCGGACATATCCAAGAGACCCAGTACTTC. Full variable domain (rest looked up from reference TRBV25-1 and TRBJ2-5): EADIYQTPRYLVIGTGKKITLECSQTMGHDKMYWYQQDPGMELHLIHYSYGVNSTEKGDLSSESTVSRIRTEHFPLTLESARPSHTSQYLCASSDAGHIQETQYFGPGTRLLVL.

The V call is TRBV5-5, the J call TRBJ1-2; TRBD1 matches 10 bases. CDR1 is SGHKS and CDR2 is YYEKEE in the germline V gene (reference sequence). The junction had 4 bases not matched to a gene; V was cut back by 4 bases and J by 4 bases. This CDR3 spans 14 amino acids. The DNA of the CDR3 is TGTGCCAGCAGCCCTGGGACAGGGGTCTATGGCTACACCTTC. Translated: CASSPGTGVYGYTF.

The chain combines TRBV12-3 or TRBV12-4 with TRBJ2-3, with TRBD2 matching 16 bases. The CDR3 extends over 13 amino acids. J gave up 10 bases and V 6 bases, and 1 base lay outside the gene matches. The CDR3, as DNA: TGTGCCAGCAGGGGACTAGCGGGGGGGCCGCAGTATTTT. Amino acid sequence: CASRGLAGGPQYF.

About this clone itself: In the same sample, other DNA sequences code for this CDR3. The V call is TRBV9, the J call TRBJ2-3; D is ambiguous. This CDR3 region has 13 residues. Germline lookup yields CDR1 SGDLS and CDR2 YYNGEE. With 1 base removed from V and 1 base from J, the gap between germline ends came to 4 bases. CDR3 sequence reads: CASSVQGTDTQYF. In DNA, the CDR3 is TGTGCCAGCAGCGTACAAGGCACAGATACGCAGTATTTT.

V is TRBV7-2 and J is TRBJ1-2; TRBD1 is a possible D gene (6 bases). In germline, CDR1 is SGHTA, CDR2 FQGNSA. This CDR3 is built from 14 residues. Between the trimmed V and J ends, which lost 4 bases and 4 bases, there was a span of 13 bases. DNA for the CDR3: TGTGCCAGCAGCTCTTCAGGGGAGGGCTATGGCTACACCTTC. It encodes CASSSSGEGYGYTF.

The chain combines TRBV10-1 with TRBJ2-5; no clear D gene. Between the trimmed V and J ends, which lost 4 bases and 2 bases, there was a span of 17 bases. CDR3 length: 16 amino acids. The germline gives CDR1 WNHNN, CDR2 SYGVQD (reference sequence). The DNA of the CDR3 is TGCGCCAGCAGTGTTTTATCAGGCGAGTGGCAAGAGACCCAGTACTTC. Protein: CASSVLSGEWQETQYF.

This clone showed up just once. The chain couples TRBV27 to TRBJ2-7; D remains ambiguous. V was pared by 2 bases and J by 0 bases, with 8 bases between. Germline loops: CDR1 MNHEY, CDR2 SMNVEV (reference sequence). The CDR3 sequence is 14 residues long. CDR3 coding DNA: TGTGCCAGCAGTTTAGGTACGAGCTCCTACGAGCAGTACTTC. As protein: CASSLGTSSYEQYF.

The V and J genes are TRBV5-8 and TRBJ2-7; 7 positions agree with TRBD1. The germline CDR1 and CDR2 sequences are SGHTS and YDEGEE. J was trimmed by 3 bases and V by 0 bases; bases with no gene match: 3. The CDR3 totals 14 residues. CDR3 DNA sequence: TGTGCCAGCAGCTTGGGACCAGGGGGCTACGAGCAGTACTTC. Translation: CASSLGPGGYEQYF.